This T cell receptor (beta chain) was retrieved from a study of Graves' ophthalmopathy and Graves' hyperthyroidism. Study findings and constraints: The model forecast ophthalmopathy progression, reaching about 70% sensitivity and 72% to 80% specificity. Most thyroid-expanded clonotypes exceeding 0.001 frequency were also found in blood.

For repertoire sequencing, the TCR beta CDR3 regions were amplified from RNA transcripts. The authors performed first-round RT-PCR with HTBI primers and then a second-round multiplex PCR. TCRdb passed the multiplex PCR reads through MiXCR, listing each CDR3 protein once. The table shows roughly 500,000 distinct CDR3 sequences, with under 15% occurring only once. This clonotype was seen at least ten times. What it recognizes is unknown. V lost 7 bases to trimming and J lost 9 bases, with 12 bases between them. The CDR3 has 11 residues. The germline V gene has CDR1 MNHEY and CDR2 SMNVEV (reference sequence). Reliance was placed on clinical symptoms, serum thyroxine, TRAb, thyroid ultrasound and orbital computed tomography for diagnosis. PBMCs were obtained from 8 to 10 ml of fresh peripheral blood.

The clonotype was recovered from a woman aged 25 to 39 with Graves' ophthalmopathy. The specimen was blood. The chain recombines TRBV27 with TRBJ2-5; possible D gene TRBD2, 6 bases. The CDR3 sequence is CASIASGAQYF. Written as DNA, the CDR3 is TGTGCCAGCATCGCCTCGGGGGCCCAGTACTTC.